This T cell receptor (beta chain) appears in the sequencing data of a study of metastatic and nonmetastatic thyroid tumors. Using MiXCR, TCRdb re-called clones from the PCR reads. The sample shows 19,000 or so clones, around 30% of them seen only once. This clone occurred many times. This may be a read error: a much more frequent sequence differs by one nucleotide. Distinct nucleotide sequences in the sample also encode this CDR3. Every patient underwent thyroid surgery untreated. This clonotype was sampled from a female donor with papillary thyroid cancer or a benign thyroid nodule (not recorded which). Some clones in this sample may be carry-over from other donors' samples. The specimen sequenced was tumor tissue.

This CDR3 reads CASSGTDRGFF. The CDR3 bases are TGTGCCAGCAGCGGGACTGACCGGGGTTTCTTC. The V gene is TRBV2, the J gene TRBJ2-1, with D perhaps matching TRBD2 (6 bases). The germline V and J ends were trimmed by 6 bases and 16 bases, with 16 bases remaining between them. The CDR3 spans 11 residues. CDR1 SNHLY and CDR2 FYNNEI come from the germline V gene.